This T cell receptor beta chain was observed in a study of blood T cell repertoires in COVID-19. Study-level background: Samples of COVID-19 (acute and convalescent) were obtained from the United States, Italy and Spain.

Generated by immunoSEQ multiplex PCR, the TCRdb table keeps only in-frame clones and is missing some. The table includes some 270,000 clones, 85% to 90% detected once. The source is a man aged 30 to 39 with acute or convalescent COVID-19. Sequenced material: peripheral blood.

CDR3 sequence: CASSPQTPSWTEAFF. The CDR3 DNA reads as TGTGCCAGCAGCCCTCAAACCCCGAGTTGGACTGAAGCTTTCTTT. The chain employs TRBV5-5 and TRBJ1-1, with D hard to call. Trimming shortened V by 4 bases and J by 5 bases, and 18 bases separated the two germline ends. The CDR3 is 15 amino acids. Germline CDR1 is SGHKS and CDR2 is YYEKEE (reference sequence).